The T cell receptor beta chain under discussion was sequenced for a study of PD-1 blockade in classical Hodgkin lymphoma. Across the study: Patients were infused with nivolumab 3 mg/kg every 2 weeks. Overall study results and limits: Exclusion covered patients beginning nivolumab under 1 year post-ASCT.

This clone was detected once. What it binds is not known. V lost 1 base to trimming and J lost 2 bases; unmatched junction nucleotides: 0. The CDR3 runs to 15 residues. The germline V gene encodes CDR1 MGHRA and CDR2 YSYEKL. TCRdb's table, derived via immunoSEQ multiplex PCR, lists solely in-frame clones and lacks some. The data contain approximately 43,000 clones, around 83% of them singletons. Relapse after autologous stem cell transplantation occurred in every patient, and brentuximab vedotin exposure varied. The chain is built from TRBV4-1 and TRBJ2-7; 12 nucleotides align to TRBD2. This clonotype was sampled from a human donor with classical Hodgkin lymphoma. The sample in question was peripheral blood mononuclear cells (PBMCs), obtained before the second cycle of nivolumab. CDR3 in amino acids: CASSQGLAGAYEQYF. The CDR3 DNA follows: TGCGCCAGCAGCCAAGGACTAGCGGGGGCCTACGAGCAGTACTTC.